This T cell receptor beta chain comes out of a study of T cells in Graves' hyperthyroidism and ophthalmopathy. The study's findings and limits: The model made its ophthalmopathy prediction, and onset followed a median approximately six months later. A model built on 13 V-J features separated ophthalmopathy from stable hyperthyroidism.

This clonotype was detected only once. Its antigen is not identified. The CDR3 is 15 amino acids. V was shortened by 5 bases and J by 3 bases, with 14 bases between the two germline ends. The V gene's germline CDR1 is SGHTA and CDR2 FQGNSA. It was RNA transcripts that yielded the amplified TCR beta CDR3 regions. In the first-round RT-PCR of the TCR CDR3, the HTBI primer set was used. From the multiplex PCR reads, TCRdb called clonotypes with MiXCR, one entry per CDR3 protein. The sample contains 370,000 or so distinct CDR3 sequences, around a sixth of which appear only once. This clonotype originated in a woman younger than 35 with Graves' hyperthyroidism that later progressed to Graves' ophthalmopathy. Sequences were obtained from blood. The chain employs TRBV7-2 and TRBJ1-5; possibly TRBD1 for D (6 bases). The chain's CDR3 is CASSLPWGPNQPQHF. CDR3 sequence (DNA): TGTGCCAGCAGCCTTCCTTGGGGGCCCAATCAGCCCCAGCATTTT.